What follows are 32 T cell receptor beta chains derived from one specimen sequenced in a study of immune cell composition in non-small cell lung cancer. Generated by immunoSEQ multiplex PCR, the TCRdb table keeps only in-frame clones and is missing some. In the table there are around 6,100 clones, roughly three quarters of which are singletons. Normal lung was taken at the farthest possible site, at least 3 cm from tumour. The sequencing sample was made of non-adjacent lung tissue. The receptors here all came from a human donor with non-small cell lung cancer.

The chain has TRBV30 and TRBJ1-3, with 9 bases that match TRBD1. The CDR3 is 17 residues long. CDR1 GTSNPN and CDR2 SVGIG come from the germline V gene (reference sequence). Unmatched junction bases numbered 11, after V lost 3 bases and J lost 2 bases. The CDR3 sequence is CAWSGGQGLVAGNTIYF. The DNA of the CDR3 is TGTGCCTGGAGCGGGGGACAGGGTCTCGTAGCTGGAAACACCATATATTTT.

The V call is TRBV2, the J call TRBJ1-6; no clear D gene. The CDR3 runs 12 residues. Trimming shortened V by 10 bases and J by 7 bases, and 11 bases separated the two germline ends. Germline loops: CDR1 SNHLY, CDR2 FYNNEI. The CDR3 is CATRRFNSPLHF. DNA for the CDR3: TGTGCCACTCGGAGGTTCAATTCACCCCTCCACTTT.

The sample holds one count of this clone. This chain links TRBV9 with TRBJ1-2; D uncertain. V was trimmed by 0 bases and J by 7 bases, leaving 13 bases between them. This CDR3 spans 14 amino acids. Germline CDR1 SGDLS, CDR2 YYNGEE. The CDR3 loop reads CASSVVTGGSGYTF. The CDR3, as DNA: TGTGCCAGCAGCGTAGTTACGGGAGGAAGTGGCTACACCTTC.

J is TRBJ1-1 and V is TRBV30; TRBD1 aligns across 8 bases. The CDR3 length is 11 residues. The junction had 4 bases not matched to a gene; V was cut back by 4 bases and J by 9 bases. Germline values: CDR1 GTSNPN, CDR2 SVGIG (reference sequence). The CDR3 loop reads CAWTQGAKAFF. The CDR3 DNA is TGTGCCTGGACTCAGGGGGCTAAAGCTTTCTTT. Full variable domain (outside the CDR3, taken from reference TRBV30 and TRBJ1-1): SQTIHQWPATLVQPVGSPLSLECTVEGTSNPNLYWYRQAAGRGLQLLFYSVGIGQISSEVPQNLSASRPQDRQFILSSKKLLLSDSGFYLCAWTQGAKAFFGQGTRLTVV.

This clone is labeled as large. This sequence joins TRBV10-1 and TRBJ2-7; 8 bases align to TRBD2. Trimming cost V 0 bases and J 3 bases; bases outside gene matches: 4. The germline gives CDR1 WNHNN, CDR2 SYGVQD (reference sequence). The CDR3 runs to 15 residues. The CDR3 spells CASSESSGIGYEQYF. CDR3 sequence (DNA): TGCGCCAGCAGTGAGTCTAGCGGGATAGGCTACGAGCAGTACTTC.

V is TRBV9 and J is TRBJ2-1; TRBD2 aligns across 7 bases. The CDR3 extends over 16 amino acids. The V and J ends lost 3 bases and 7 bases, in that order; junction bases with no gene match: 13. Germline-derived CDR1 and CDR2 are SGDLS and YYNGEE. CDR3 coding DNA: TGTGCCAGCAGCGGCCTCCTAGCGGCAGATGGAAATGAGCAGTTCTTC. This encodes CASSGLLAADGNEQFF.

This chain joins TRBV27 and TRBJ2-2; 10 nucleotides match TRBD1. Per the germline V gene, CDR1 is MNHEY and CDR2 is SMNVEV (reference sequence). The CDR3 sequence is 15 residues long. J was trimmed by 4 bases and V by 3 bases; bases with no gene match: 2. The CDR3: CASSFGQGVTGELFF. DNA for the CDR3: TGTGCCAGCAGTTTTGGACAGGGGGTCACCGGGGAGCTGTTTTTT.

The chain employs TRBV6-4 and TRBJ2-3; 15 nucleotides agree with TRBD2. The V gene end was trimmed by 4 bases and the J gene end by 5 bases; junction bases not matched to a gene: 4. Germline assignment: CDR1 MRHNA and CDR2 SNTAGT. This CDR3 has 16 amino acids. The CDR3 region is CASSAGLAGGKDTQYF. The CDR3 DNA reads as TGTGCCAGCAGTGCCGGACTAGCGGGGGGGAAAGATACGCAGTATTTT.

The chain uses TRBV2 and TRBJ2-3, with D unclear. Germline assignment: CDR1 SNHLY and CDR2 FYNNEI. V was pared by 7 bases and J by 2 bases, with 19 bases between. The CDR3 loop spans 16 amino acids. CDR3 region: CASTPPRGLSTDTQYF. The CDR3 bases are TGTGCCAGCACCCCTCCCAGAGGATTATCCACAGATACGCAGTATTTT.

This chain connects TRBV5-6 to TRBJ2-5, with 8 bases matching TRBD1. Per the germline V gene, CDR1 is SGHDT and CDR2 is YYEEEE. CDR3 length equals 14 residues. V shed 4 bases and J 2 bases; nucleotides not matched to a gene: 4. The CDR3 DNA reads TGTGCCAGCAGCATAGGGACAGGTCAAGAGACCCAGTACTTC. Its protein is CASSIGTGQETQYF.

The V call is TRBV14, the J call TRBJ2-3, with D hard to call. Trimming took off 4 bases at V and 3 bases at J, with 5 bases between the two ends. CDR3 length equals 12 residues. The germline V gene encodes CDR1 SGHDN and CDR2 FVKESK. The CDR3 DNA reads as TGTGCCAGCAGCCCGAGTACAGATACGCAGTATTTT. Translating it yields CASSPSTDTQYF.

This clone was picked up a small number of times. V usage is TRBV7-9 and J usage is TRBJ2-5; 12 nucleotides match TRBD2. The germline CDR1 and CDR2 sequences are SEHNR and FQNEAQ (reference sequence). After removal of 5 bases from V and 10 bases from J, the junction contained 14 bases not matched to a gene. This CDR3 is 16 amino acids long. CDR3 loop: CASSPRSGLAGVLQYF. Here the CDR3 DNA reads TGTGCCAGCAGCCCAAGGTCGGGACTAGCGGGCGTCCTCCAGTACTTC.

This clone has only a few counts. V gene TRBV4-3 combines with J gene TRBJ1-1; 10 bases align to TRBD1. The CDR3 extends over 13 amino acids. Germline assignment: CDR1 LGHNA and CDR2 YSLEER. V shed 1 base, J shed 9 bases, and the junction held 2 bases outside the gene matches. DNA of the CDR3: TGCGCCAGCAGCCAAGGGGGACAGGGGAAAGCTTTCTTT. The encoded protein is CASSQGGQGKAFF.

This chain uses TRBV4-2 with TRBJ1-2, with a possible D match to TRBD1 (5 bases). There are 14 residues in the CDR3. V was cut by 5 bases and J by 2 bases, with 12 bases left in between. Germline V lookup: CDR1 LGHNA, CDR2 YNFKEQ. The CDR3 spells CASSAGRENYGYTF. The CDR3 DNA reads as TGTGCCAGCAGCGCGGGACGAGAGAACTATGGCTACACCTTC.

This clone was observed a single time. The chain carries TRBV5-5 and TRBJ1-5, with D hard to call. The CDR3 covers 14 residues. Trimming took off 4 bases at V and 3 bases at J, with 11 bases between the two ends. CDR1 SGHKS and CDR2 YYEKEE come from the germline V gene (reference sequence). The CDR3 DNA is TGTGCCAGCAGCCTTTTCGGGTACAATCAGCCCCAGCATTTT. Amino acid sequence: CASSLFGYNQPQHF.

The gene calls are TRBV5-6 and TRBJ1-5; D perhaps matches TRBD1 (5 bases). The CDR3 runs 16 residues. V was clipped by 3 bases and J by 0 bases, with 13 bases between them. Germline lookup yields CDR1 SGHDT and CDR2 YYEEEE. CDR3: CASSSQTAPSNQPQHF. CDR3 nucleotide sequence: TGTGCCAGCAGCTCTCAGACAGCCCCTAGCAATCAGCCCCAGCATTTT.

J is TRBJ2-1 and V is TRBV11-3, with 8 nucleotides matching TRBD2. CDR1 is SGHNT and CDR2 is YENEEA in the germline V gene. The CDR3 extends over 16 amino acids. V lost 5 bases, J lost 5 bases, and 11 bases stayed unmatched. For the CDR3, the DNA is TGTGCCAGCAGCCCCCGGGGGGGAGAGGGTAACAATGAGCAGTTCTTC. It is translated as CASSPRGGEGNNEQFF. The full variable domain, in which reference TRBV11-3 and TRBJ2-1 provide the parts outside the CDR3, is EAGVVQSPRYKIIEKKQPVAFWCNPISGHNTLYWYLQNLGQGPELLIRYENEEAVDDSQLPKDRFSAERLKGVDSTLKIQPAELGDSAVYLCASSPRGGEGNNEQFFGPGTRLTVL.

The rearrangement joins TRBV7-2 to TRBJ2-3, with a tentative D call TRBD2 (6 bases). CDR3 size: 13 residues. CDR1 SGHTA and CDR2 FQGNSA come from the germline V gene. V was shortened by 6 bases and J by 6 bases, with 13 bases between the two germline ends. The CDR3 spells CASSRLVRDTQYF. The CDR3, as DNA: TGTGCCAGCAGTAGACTAGTTAGGGATACGCAGTATTTT.

The chain employs TRBV5-6 and TRBJ2-3; TRBD1 aligns across 8 bases. The J segment lost 2 bases and the V segment lost 5 bases, leaving 10 bases of the junction unmatched. There are 16 residues in the CDR3. Germline CDR1 and CDR2: SGHDT and YYEEEE. CDR3 DNA: TGTGCCAGCAGTACACTGCAGGGGGCTTTCACAGATACGCAGTATTTT. It translates to CASSTLQGAFTDTQYF.

In this sample, this clone turned up once. The chain recombines TRBV2 with TRBJ2-7; weak D call: TRBD2 (5 bases). V lost 6 bases, J lost 5 bases, and 11 bases lay in between. The CDR3 is 12 amino acids. Germline V lookup: CDR1 SNHLY, CDR2 FYNNEI. The CDR3 DNA reads TGTGCCAGCAGGTCCGAGGGCCACGAGCAGTACTTC. Its translation is CASRSEGHEQYF.

The genes are TRBV4-1 and TRBJ2-3; 7 positions agree with TRBD1. Germline CDR1 reads MGHRA; CDR2 reads YSYEKL. This CDR3 is 15 amino acids long. The ends lost 4 bases at V and 5 bases at J; junction bases unmatched: 9. The CDR3 here is CASSRPGTDRDTQYF. The CDR3 region has the DNA TGCGCCAGCAGCCGTCCCGGGACAGATCGAGATACGCAGTATTTT.

This clone was observed a few times. The chain recombines TRBV7-3 with TRBJ2-2; 8 bases match TRBD2. The germline V gene encodes CDR1 SGHTA and CDR2 FQGTGA. Unmatched junction bases numbered 8, after V lost 5 bases and J lost 6 bases. The CDR3 has 15 residues. The CDR3 DNA is TGTGCCAGCAGCCCCGGGACTAGGGGAGCCGGGGAGCTGTTTTTT. Encoded protein: CASSPGTRGAGELFF.

This clone was seen just once. The V gene is TRBV19, the J gene TRBJ1-1, with 7 bases that match TRBD1. CDR1 and CDR2 (germline): LNHDA, SQIVND (reference sequence). CDR3 size: 14 residues. V was clipped by 5 bases and J by 6 bases; unmatched bases: 9. CDR3: CASSADRDYPEAFF. CDR3 nucleotide sequence: TGTGCCAGTAGTGCCGACAGGGATTACCCTGAAGCTTTCTTT.

The genes are TRBV13 and TRBJ1-1; 7 nucleotides agree with TRBD1. Germline lookup yields CDR1 PRHDT and CDR2 FYEKMQ (reference sequence). The ends lost 5 bases at V and 5 bases at J; junction bases unmatched: 8. The CDR3 totals 14 residues. The DNA of the CDR3 is TGTGCCAGCAGCGCGGGACAGACTCGAACTGAAGCTTTCTTT. Protein sequence: CASSAGQTRTEAFF.

The genes are TRBV7-9 and TRBJ1-2; 11 bases fit TRBD1. Germline CDR1 reads SEHNR; CDR2 reads FQNEAQ (reference sequence). This CDR3 has 16 residues. The junction had 9 bases not matched to a gene; V was cut back by 5 bases and J by 4 bases. The CDR3 coding sequence is TGTGCCAGCAGCATGATCCGGGACAGGGGGTCCTATGGCTACACCTTC. It codes for CASSMIRDRGSYGYTF.

The chain has TRBV5-1 and TRBJ2-3; D is ambiguous. This CDR3 contains 17 residues. Germline CDR1 SGHRS, CDR2 YFSETQ. V lost 4 bases and J lost 0, with 18 bases in between. CDR3 in amino acids: CASSSAVLSGSTDTQYF. CDR3 DNA sequence: TGCGCCAGCAGCAGCGCTGTCTTGTCGGGTAGCACAGATACGCAGTATTTT.

The chain has TRBV4-3 and TRBJ1-3; TRBD1 might be the D (6 bases). Trimming removed 2 bases at V and 1 base at J, with 9 bases between. The CDR3 contains 15 residues. CDR1 LGHNA and CDR2 YSLEER come from the germline V gene. CDR3 sequence reads: CASSQNQGSGNTIYF. CDR3 in DNA: TGCGCCAGCAGCCAAAATCAGGGGTCTGGAAACACCATATATTTT.

The genes are TRBV28 and TRBJ2-5, with D perhaps matching TRBD1 (7 bases). CDR1 is MDHEN, CDR2 SYDVKM, per germline. Deletions cut 8 bases from V and 6 bases from J, with 16 bases between. The CDR3 length is 13 residues. Here the CDR3 DNA reads TGTGCCAGCGGGTTTCAGGGGGGAAAGACCCAGTACTTC. It encodes CASGFQGGKTQYF.

A single count supports this clone. This chain joins TRBV7-9 and TRBJ2-5; D unclear. Trimming pared 5 bases from V and 1 base from J, leaving 8 bases between. Germline V lookup: CDR1 SEHNR, CDR2 FQNEAQ (reference sequence). The CDR3 length is 13 residues. CDR3: CASSRVTQETQYF. CDR3 nucleotide sequence: TGTGCCAGCAGCCGGGTTACCCAAGAGACCCAGTACTTC.

The rearrangement links TRBV27 to TRBJ2-3; D might be TRBD2 (5 bases). V was trimmed by 6 bases and J by 5 bases, leaving 6 bases between them. Germline lookup yields CDR1 MNHEY and CDR2 SMNVEV (reference sequence). The CDR3 covers 11 residues. CDR3 coding DNA: TGTGCCAGCAGGAGCGGAGATACGCAGTATTTT. Its protein is CASRSGDTQYF.

V is TRBV5-6 and J is TRBJ2-1; D ambiguous. The V gene's germline CDR1 is SGHDT and CDR2 YYEEEE. V lost 1 base and J 0 bases, leaving 11 bases between the germline ends. The CDR3 spans 16 residues. CDR3 DNA sequence: TGTGCCAGCAGCTTGATAGCATCCCGCTCCTACAATGAGCAGTTCTTC. This codes for CASSLIASRSYNEQFF.

This clone was counted a few times. J is TRBJ2-7 and V is TRBV27, with TRBD1 identical over 12 bases. Germline trimming cut 4 bases from V and 6 bases from J; bases unmatched to any gene: 4. There are 14 residues in the CDR3. Per germline, CDR1 MNHEY and CDR2 SMNVEV (reference sequence). In nucleotides, the CDR3 is TGTGCCAGCAGTTCGGGACAGGGGGCCTCCGAGCAGTACTTC. Amino acid sequence: CASSSGQGASEQYF.